A single sample is the source of the 17 T cell receptor beta chains below, sequenced in a study of cytomegalovirus exposure and HLA in healthy donors (dated by TCRdb to the late 2010s). The library was obtained by the immunoSEQ multiplex PCR assay. For the multiplex PCR, a mixture combining 60 forward primers for TCR Vbeta segments and 13 reverse primers for TCR Jbeta segments was used. The table was pulled from immuneACCESS by TCRdb, which kept in-frame rearrangements only. Such tables lose some clones; where checked, under half of the loss comes from unresolved V genes, and the rest has no known cause. The sample table includes about 130,000 clones. More than 0.8% of the sample lies in the top ten. The sequenced material came from PBMCs. The receptors stem from a man aged 18 to 30 in good health and CMV-seronegative.

The chain has TRBV2 and TRBJ1-1; maybe TRBD1 (5 bases). The CDR3 length is 15 residues. The V end was cut by 2 bases, the J end by 1 base, with 11 bases between. Germline CDR1 reads SNHLY; CDR2 reads FYNNEI. In nucleotides, the CDR3 is TGTGCCAGCAGTGAAATGGGACTCCGGAACACTGAAGCTTTCTTT. Protein: CASSEMGLRNTEAFF.

J is TRBJ2-1 and V is TRBV5-1; the match to TRBD1 covers 10 bases. The junction had 8 bases not matched to a gene; V was cut back by 3 bases and J by 5 bases. CDR1 and CDR2 from the germline V gene are SGHRS and YFSETQ. The CDR3 runs 16 residues. The CDR3 DNA sequence: TGCGCCAGCAGCTCGACCGGGACAGGGGTTAACAATGAGCAGTTCTTC. It is translated as CASSSTGTGVNNEQFF.

The chain combines TRBV19 with TRBJ2-7, with 9 nucleotides matching TRBD1. The CDR3 totals 16 residues. Trimming cost V 6 bases and J 3 bases; bases outside gene matches: 12. The germline V gene has CDR1 LNHDA and CDR2 SQIVND (reference sequence). Written as DNA, the CDR3 is TGTGCCAGTAGCCTTAGCCCGGACAGGGGACACTACGAGCAGTACTTC. Translating it yields CASSLSPDRGHYEQYF.

The chain joins TRBV19 to TRBJ2-2; perhaps TRBD1 as D (6 bases). Per germline, CDR1 LNHDA and CDR2 SQIVND (reference sequence). The CDR3 contains 15 residues. V was cut by 2 bases and J by 1 base, with 8 bases left in between. The CDR3 DNA sequence: TGTGCCAGTAGTATACAGGGACAGAACACCGGGGAGCTGTTTTTT. Translating it yields CASSIQGQNTGELFF.

The rearrangement joins TRBV10-3 to TRBJ2-1; TRBD2 aligns across 10 bases. V shed 3 bases and J 4 bases; nucleotides not matched to a gene: 9. Germline V lookup: CDR1 ENHRY, CDR2 SYGVKD. This CDR3 comprises 17 residues. Here the CDR3 reads CAISELASGGTYNEQFF. CDR3 in DNA: TGTGCCATCAGTGAATTGGCTAGCGGGGGTACATACAATGAGCAGTTCTTC.

V usage is TRBV7-8 and J usage is TRBJ2-2, with a weak D call TRBD2 (5 bases). Trimming took off 4 bases at V and 4 bases at J, with 19 bases between the two ends. The CDR3 is 17 amino acids. Germline V gene lookup returns CDR1 SGHVS and CDR2 FQNEAQ. The CDR3 spells CASSSPSGSLRTGELFF. CDR3 nucleotide sequence: TGTGCCAGCAGCTCTCCCTCGGGGAGCTTACGCACCGGGGAGCTGTTTTTT.

The gene calls are TRBV11-2 and TRBJ2-7, with no clear D. Germline V lookup: CDR1 SGHAT, CDR2 FQNNGV. This CDR3 spans 11 amino acids. Trimming removed 5 bases at V and 4 bases at J, with 6 bases between. The CDR3 DNA is TGTGCCAGCAGCCCAGGATACGAGCAGTACTTC. It translates to CASSPGYEQYF.

This chain uses TRBV28 with TRBJ2-2; 7 bases align to TRBD2. The CDR3 covers 14 residues. Germline values: CDR1 MDHEN, CDR2 SYDVKM. Losses at the gene ends were 6 bases for V and 4 bases for J; bases not matched to a gene: 5. CDR3 amino acids: CASRPTGGTGELFF. The CDR3 coding sequence is TGTGCCAGCAGGCCGACGGGGGGCACCGGGGAGCTGTTTTTT.

The chain recombines TRBV5-4 with TRBJ2-3, with TRBD1 matching over 7 bases. Germline V gives CDR1 SGHNT, CDR2 YYREEE (reference sequence). V gave up 2 bases and J gave up 0 bases; unmatched junction bases: 3. This CDR3 is built from 15 residues. In DNA, the CDR3 is TGTGCCAGCAGCTTCCCGGGACAGAGCACAGATACGCAGTATTTT. This sequence encodes CASSFPGQSTDTQYF.

The rearrangement links TRBV18 to TRBJ2-5; 9 bases match TRBD1. CDR1 KGHSH and CDR2 LQKENI come from the germline V gene. The CDR3 runs 17 residues. V was pared by 3 bases and J by 4 bases, with 12 bases of the junction left unmatched. This CDR3 reads CASSPNPGQGNSETQYF. DNA of the CDR3: TGTGCCAGCTCACCCAATCCGGGACAGGGAAACTCAGAGACCCAGTACTTC.

V gene TRBV12-2 combines with J gene TRBJ1-2; TRBD1 was called by the table and not checked on the DNA. TRBV12-2 counts as a pseudogene. This CDR3 spans 14 amino acids. The CDR3 is CASRWDRGSYGYTF. The CDR3 bases are TGTGCAAGTCGTTGGGACAGGGGAAGCTATGGCTACACCTTC.

J is TRBJ1-5 and V is TRBV2; unclear D gene. The CDR3 length is 14 residues. V lost 1 base to trimming and J lost 4 bases, with 8 bases between them. The germline CDR1 and CDR2 sequences are SNHLY and FYNNEI. Here the CDR3 reads CASSEVGRNQPQHF. The CDR3 nucleotides read TGTGCCAGCAGTGAAGTCGGGAGAAATCAGCCCCAGCATTTT.

The chain carries TRBV27 and TRBJ2-7; TRBD2 is a possible D gene (5 bases). CDR3 length: 13 amino acids. The V gene's germline CDR1 is MNHEY and CDR2 SMNVEV (reference sequence). V was shortened by 6 bases and J by 0 bases, with 9 bases between the two germline ends. The CDR3 DNA is TGTGCCAGCAGGTCGCTAGCCTCCTACGAGCAGTACTTC. Translation gives CASRSLASYEQYF.

The rearrangement uses TRBV7-9 and TRBJ2-1; tentatively, D is TRBD2 (5 bases). Germline CDR1 reads SEHNR; CDR2 reads FQNEAQ (reference sequence). V gave up 1 base and J gave up 3 bases, with 16 bases separating them. This CDR3 spans 17 amino acids. The CDR3 nucleotides are TGTGCCAGCAGCTTAGGGTCCAGCGGACTGTTCTACAATGAGCAGTTCTTC. Translation: CASSLGSSGLFYNEQFF. Full variable domain (missing parts from reference TRBV7-9 and TRBJ2-1): DTGVSQNPRHKITKRGQNVTFRCDPISEHNRLYWYRQTLGQGPEFLTYFQNEAQLEKSRLLSDRFSAERPKGSFSTLEIQRTEQGDSAMYLCASSLGSSGLFYNEQFFGPGTRLTVL.

The chain recombines TRBV11-2 with TRBJ2-1; 7 nucleotides match TRBD2. This CDR3 comprises 14 residues. The V and J ends lost 3 bases and 4 bases, in that order; junction bases with no gene match: 3. CDR1 and CDR2 from the germline V gene are SGHAT and FQNNGV. This CDR3 is CASSFWREYNEQFF. In DNA, the CDR3 is TGTGCCAGCAGCTTCTGGCGGGAGTACAATGAGCAGTTCTTC.

V usage is TRBV6-6 and J usage is TRBJ1-2, with D possibly TRBD1 on 5 matching bases. Trimming took off 0 bases at V and 4 bases at J, with 9 bases between the two ends. Looked up from germline, CDR1 is MNHNY and CDR2 is SVGAGI (reference sequence). This CDR3 region has 14 residues. The CDR3 here is CASSYSGGGYGYTF. CDR3 DNA: TGTGCCAGCAGTTACTCCGGGGGAGGCTATGGCTACACCTTC.

V and J are TRBV19 and TRBJ2-7; 12 bases line up with TRBD2. CDR1 is LNHDA, CDR2 SQIVND, per germline (reference sequence). The V segment lost 2 bases and the J segment 7 bases; nucleotides outside the gene matches: 9. The CDR3 extends over 16 amino acids. CDR3 coding DNA: TGTGCCAGTAGTATACTCGGGACTAGCGGGTTCAAGGAGCAGTACTTC. Its protein is CASSILGTSGFKEQYF.